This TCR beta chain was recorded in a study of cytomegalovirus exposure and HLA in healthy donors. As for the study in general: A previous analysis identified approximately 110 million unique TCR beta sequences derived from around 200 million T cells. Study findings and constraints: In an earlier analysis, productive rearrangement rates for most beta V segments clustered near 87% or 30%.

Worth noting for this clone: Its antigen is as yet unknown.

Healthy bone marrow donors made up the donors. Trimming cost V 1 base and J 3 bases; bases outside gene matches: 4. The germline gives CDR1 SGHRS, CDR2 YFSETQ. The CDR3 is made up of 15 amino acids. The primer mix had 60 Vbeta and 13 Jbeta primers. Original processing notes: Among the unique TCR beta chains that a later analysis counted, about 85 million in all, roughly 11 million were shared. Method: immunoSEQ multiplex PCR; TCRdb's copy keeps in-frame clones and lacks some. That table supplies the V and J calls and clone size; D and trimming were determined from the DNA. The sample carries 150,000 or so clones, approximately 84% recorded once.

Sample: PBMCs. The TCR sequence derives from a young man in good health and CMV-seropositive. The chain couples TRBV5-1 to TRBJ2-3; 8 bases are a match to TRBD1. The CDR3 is CASSLTGGRTDTQYF. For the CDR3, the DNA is TGCGCCAGCAGCTTGACAGGGGGAAGGACAGATACGCAGTATTTT.